The clone carrying this T cell receptor (beta chain) occurred many times. From RNA transcripts, TCR beta CDR3 regions were amplified. When the TCR CDR3 underwent first-round RT-PCR, the HTBI primer set was used. A single record per CDR3 protein comes from TCRdb applying MiXCR to the multiplex PCR reads. The sample yields around 610,000 distinct CDR3 sequences, roughly 14% seen once. V was pared by 3 bases and J by 4 bases, with 10 bases between. This CDR3 comprises 14 residues. From germline, CDR1 is LNHDA and CDR2 SQIVND (reference sequence). These data originate in a study of T cells in Graves' hyperthyroidism and ophthalmopathy. Diagnoses were established using clinical symptoms, serum thyroxine and TRAb, thyroid ultrasound and orbital computed tomography.

The source of this sequence is a woman between 40 and 55 years old with Graves' ophthalmopathy. V and J are TRBV19 and TRBJ1-5, with D unclear. Sequencing input: blood. CDR3 region: CASSMVGLNQPQHF. Here the CDR3 DNA reads TGTGCCAGTAGTATGGTTGGCTTAAATCAGCCCCAGCATTTT.